This T cell receptor (beta chain) was sequenced for a study of OX40 agonist ivuxolimab in advanced cancers. At the level of the study: One patient with hepatocellular carcinoma and two with cutaneous melanoma, three in all, had partial responses. Study-level results: Clonal expansion by week 6 occurred in CD4+ and CD8+ blood T cells (at 0.1 to 3.0 mg/kg). Clonal expansion among partial responders at 0.1-3.0 mg/kg ranked near the lowest. In general, CD8+ T cells held more expanded clones than CD4+ did, on average.

V shed 5 bases and J 5 bases; nucleotides not matched to a gene: 11. This CDR3 region has 15 residues. Germline V gives CDR1 LNHDA, CDR2 SQIVND (reference sequence). Assay: immunoSEQ multiplex PCR; the TCRdb copy retains only in-frame clones and omits some. The sample lists some 75,000 clones, approximately 84% occurring once. This clone was counted once. Its specificity is unknown. This sample comprised CD4+ or CD8+ T cells sorted from blood, obtained in a trial of the OX40 agonist ivuxolimab. The chain combines TRBV19 with TRBJ1-2; 7 bases line up with TRBD1. The origin of this receptor is an adult with an advanced solid tumor such as melanoma, head and neck, liver or kidney cancer. The CDR3 here is CASSRNGQADYGYTF. CDR3 nucleotide sequence: TGTGCCAGTAGTCGCAACGGACAGGCCGATTATGGCTACACCTTC. Looking up the rest from reference TRBV19 and TRBJ1-2 gives the full variable domain: DGGITQSPKYLFRKEGQNVTLSCEQNLNHDAMYWYRQDPGQGLRLIYYSQIVNDFQKGDIAEGYSVSREKKESFPLTVTSAQKNPTAFYLCASSRNGQADYGYTFGSGTRLTVV.